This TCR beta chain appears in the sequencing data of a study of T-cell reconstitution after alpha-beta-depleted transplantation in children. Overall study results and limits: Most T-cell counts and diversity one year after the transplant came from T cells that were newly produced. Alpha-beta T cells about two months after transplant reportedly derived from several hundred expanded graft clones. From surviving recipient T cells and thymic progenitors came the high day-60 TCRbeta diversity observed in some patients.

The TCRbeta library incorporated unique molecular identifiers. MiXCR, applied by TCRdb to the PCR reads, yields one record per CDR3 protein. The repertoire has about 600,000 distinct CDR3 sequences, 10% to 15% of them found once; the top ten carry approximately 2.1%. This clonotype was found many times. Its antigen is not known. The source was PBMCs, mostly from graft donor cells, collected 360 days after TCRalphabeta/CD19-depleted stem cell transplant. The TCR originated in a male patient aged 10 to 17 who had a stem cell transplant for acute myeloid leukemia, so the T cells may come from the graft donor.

CDR3 in amino acids: CASSPNLGTSYEQYF. The CDR3 DNA follows: TGTGCCAGCTCACCAAATCTCGGGACAAGCTACGAGCAGTACTTC. The chain carries TRBV18 and TRBJ2-7; D is possibly TRBD1 (6 bases). The CDR3 extends over 15 amino acids. V lost 2 bases to trimming and J lost 3 bases, with 14 bases between them. The germline V gene has CDR1 KGHSH and CDR2 LQKENI.